This entry lists 20 T cell receptor beta chains sequenced from one sample in a study of shared clonotypes between healthy human individuals. Profiled with immunoSEQ multiplex PCR; TCRdb holds only in-frame clones, not every one. The sample includes about 690,000 clones, roughly 91% of them seen just once. The source material was memory CD8+ T cells from PBMCs. Subset meaning: CD45RO+ cells pooled with CCR7-negative TemRA cells. Every receptor here comes from a young man in good health. Some clones in this sample may be carry-over from other donors' samples.

A single count supports this clone. J is TRBJ2-1 and V is TRBV11-2, with 7 bases identical to TRBD2. The CDR3 has 15 residues. Germline V gene sequence: CDR1 SGHAT, CDR2 FQNNGV. V lost 8 bases to trimming and J lost 5 bases; unmatched junction nucleotides: 12. The CDR3 spells CASGEAGAFHNEQFF. DNA of the CDR3: TGTGCCAGCGGAGAGGCGGGAGCCTTCCACAATGAGCAGTTCTTC.

The chain uses TRBV27 and TRBJ2-5, with D unresolved. This CDR3 spans 14 amino acids. Trimming pared 2 bases from V and 1 base from J, leaving 8 bases between. Germline CDR1 is MNHEY and CDR2 is SMNVEV (reference sequence). CDR3 coding DNA: TGTGCCAGCAGTTTAGGGCCAATCCAAGAGACCCAGTACTTC. Its translation: CASSLGPIQETQYF.

CDR3 DNA: TGTGCCAGCAGATTTTGGGTGGGTACTCAGCCCCAGCATTTT. It is translated as CASRFWVGTQPQHF. The chain couples TRBV28 to TRBJ1-5; D not resolved. The ends were cut back, 6 bases at V and 6 bases at J, with 15 bases in the middle. This CDR3 is built from 14 residues. The germline gives CDR1 MDHEN, CDR2 SYDVKM.

The chain couples TRBV29-1 to TRBJ2-3; no reliable D call. The CDR3 consists of 10 residues. Germline assignment: CDR1 SQVTM and CDR2 ANQGSEA. Trimming stripped 7 bases from V and 1 base from J, with 3 bases between. The CDR3 bases are TGCAGCGGACGCACAGATACGCAGTATTTT. It translates to CSGRTDTQYF.

V gene TRBV25-1 combines with J gene TRBJ1-6, with D possibly being TRBD1 (5 bases). This CDR3 is 14 amino acids long. V lost 2 bases and J lost 8, with 10 bases in between. Germline-derived CDR1 and CDR2 are MGHDK and SYGVNS. CDR3 DNA sequence: TGTGCCAGCAGTGAAGGAATCAGGGATTCACCCCTCCACTTT. This gives the protein CASSEGIRDSPLHF.

The gene calls are TRBV15 and TRBJ1-5; tentative D call: TRBD1 (6 bases). The CDR3 has 17 residues. The germline CDR1 and CDR2 sequences are LNHNV and YYDKDF (reference sequence). V was pared by 3 bases and J by 2 bases, with 17 bases between. The DNA for the CDR3 is TGTGCCACCAGCAGCCCCTGGGGGGGGGCTGGCAATCAGCCCCAGCATTTT. Translated: CATSSPWGGAGNQPQHF.

The chain has TRBV27 and TRBJ1-5, with 10 nucleotides matching TRBD1. Per germline, CDR1 MNHEY and CDR2 SMNVEV (reference sequence). Trimming took 5 bases from V and 2 from J; bases not matched to a gene: 9. This CDR3 has 17 residues. The DNA for the CDR3 is TGTGCCAGCAGTCGTTATCCCGGGACAGGGGGCAATCAGCCCCAGCATTTT. Residues: CASSRYPGTGGNQPQHF.

V gene TRBV19 combines with J gene TRBJ2-5; TRBD1 is a possible D gene (6 bases). The CDR3 length is 13 residues. Between the trimmed V and J ends, which lost 9 bases and 5 bases, there was a span of 16 bases. CDR1 is LNHDA and CDR2 is SQIVND in the germline V gene (reference sequence). CDR3 loop: CASRNREAETQYF. Here the CDR3 DNA reads TGTGCCAGCAGAAACAGGGAAGCGGAGACCCAGTACTTC.

The CDR3 nucleotides read TGTGCCAGCGCAGGGACAGGCTATGGCTACACCTTC. Translation: CASAGTGYGYTF. The chain recombines TRBV9 with TRBJ1-2; 8 nucleotides match TRBD1. The V and J ends lost 7 bases and 4 bases, in that order; junction bases with no gene match: 3. The V gene's germline CDR1 is SGDLS and CDR2 YYNGEE. This CDR3 comprises 12 residues.

The chain joins TRBV7-9 to TRBJ2-5; no clear D. The CDR3 is made up of 12 amino acids. Germline V gene data show CDR1 as SEHNR and CDR2 as FQNEAQ (reference sequence). V was trimmed by 1 base and J by 4 bases, leaving 4 bases between them. CDR3 sequence: CASSLVGETQYF. CDR3 DNA sequence: TGTGCCAGCAGCTTAGTAGGAGAGACCCAGTACTTC.

The V call is TRBV5-6, the J call TRBJ1-2, with TRBD1 matching 7 bases. This CDR3 has 15 amino acids. V was pared by 2 bases and J by 4 bases, with 8 bases of the junction left unmatched. Germline V lookup: CDR1 SGHDT, CDR2 YYEEEE. The CDR3 reads CASSLGQESPYGYTF. CDR3 nucleotide sequence: TGTGCCAGCAGCTTAGGACAGGAATCACCCTATGGCTACACCTTC.

The gene calls are TRBV9 and TRBJ2-1; D uncertain. V lost 4 bases, J lost 10 bases, and 9 bases lay in between. CDR3 length: 11 residues. The germline V gene has CDR1 SGDLS and CDR2 YYNGEE. CDR3 region: CASSRAGEQFF. In nucleotides, the CDR3 is TGTGCCAGCAGCCGGGCCGGGGAGCAGTTCTTC.

The chain joins TRBV5-5 to TRBJ2-1; 7 bases are a match to TRBD2. The junction had 6 bases not matched to a gene; V was cut back by 4 bases and J by 14 bases. The CDR3 contains 11 residues. Looked up from germline, CDR1 is SGHKS and CDR2 is YYEKEE (reference sequence). Here the CDR3 reads CASSRGRGEFF. The CDR3 DNA reads as TGTGCCAGCAGCCGCGGGAGAGGGGAGTTCTTC.

The chain employs TRBV5-8 and TRBJ2-1; D assignment may be TRBD1 or TRBD2 (5 bases each). This CDR3 has 16 residues. CDR1 SGHTS and CDR2 YDEGEE come from the germline V gene. V shed 0 bases and J shed 0 bases, with 10 bases lying between them. CDR3: CASSLGGTGSYNEQFF. For the CDR3, the DNA is TGTGCCAGCAGCTTGGGGGGGACCGGCTCCTACAATGAGCAGTTCTTC. The variable domain in full, completed from reference TRBV5-8 and TRBJ2-1, reads EAGVTQSPTHLIKTRGQQATLRCSPISGHTSVYWYQQALGLGLQFLLWYDEGEERNRGNFPPRFSGRQFPNYSSELNVNALELEDSALYLCASSLGGTGSYNEQFFGPGTRLTVL.

The chain couples TRBV6-5 to TRBJ1-6; no clear D gene. Germline V gives CDR1 MNHEY, CDR2 SVGAGI. The CDR3 covers 13 residues. Trimming left V 0 bases short and J 7 bases short, with 4 bases between. The CDR3 DNA reads TGTGCCAGCAGTTACTCGCGGAATTCACCCCTCCACTTT. Its translation: CASSYSRNSPLHF.

This chain joins TRBV27 and TRBJ2-7, with D perhaps matching TRBD2 (5 bases). CDR1 is MNHEY and CDR2 is SMNVEV in the germline V gene (reference sequence). This CDR3 has 19 amino acids. V lost 3 bases to trimming and J lost 4 bases, with 28 bases between them. CDR3 sequence (DNA): TGTGCCAGCAGTTTGTTGGTGATCGCGGGTACTCCTAAAGGATACGAGCAGTACTTC. Translating gives CASSLLVIAGTPKGYEQYF.

The chain is built from TRBV27 and TRBJ2-3; the match to TRBD2 covers 7 bases. This CDR3 contains 14 residues. V was pared by 5 bases and J by 7 bases, with 9 bases of the junction left unmatched. In germline, CDR1 is MNHEY, CDR2 SMNVEV (reference sequence). CDR3 region: CASSPGLPSNTQYF. CDR3 nucleotides: TGTGCCAGCAGTCCGGGACTACCGTCCAATACGCAGTATTTT.

The chain carries TRBV7-8 and TRBJ2-7, with TRBD2 as a possible D gene (5 bases). The CDR3 has 15 amino acids. Germline lookup yields CDR1 SGHVS and CDR2 FQNEAQ. The V end lost 5 bases, the J end lost 5 bases, and 19 bases lay between the germline ends. This chain's CDR3 is CASSPDFGAIDEQYF. CDR3 DNA: TGTGCCAGCAGCCCGGACTTCGGCGCCATCGACGAGCAGTACTTC.

This sequence joins TRBV6-5 and TRBJ1-1; the D is unclear. The germline V gene has CDR1 MNHEY and CDR2 SVGAGI. The V and J ends lost 7 bases and 4 bases respectively, with 13 bases between them. The CDR3 contains 13 residues. The CDR3 DNA sequence: TGTGCCAGCAACCCCACCCGGGGCACTGAAGCTTTCTTT. Amino acids: CASNPTRGTEAFF.

This chain connects TRBV9 to TRBJ1-5; 7 positions agree with TRBD1. With 5 bases clipped from V and 4 bases from J, the junction kept 9 bases outside the gene matches. Germline CDR1 is SGDLS and CDR2 is YYNGEE. The CDR3 totals 15 residues. The CDR3 is CASSRTGDGNQPQHF. The CDR3 nucleotides read TGTGCCAGCAGTCGCACAGGGGACGGGAATCAGCCCCAGCATTTT.